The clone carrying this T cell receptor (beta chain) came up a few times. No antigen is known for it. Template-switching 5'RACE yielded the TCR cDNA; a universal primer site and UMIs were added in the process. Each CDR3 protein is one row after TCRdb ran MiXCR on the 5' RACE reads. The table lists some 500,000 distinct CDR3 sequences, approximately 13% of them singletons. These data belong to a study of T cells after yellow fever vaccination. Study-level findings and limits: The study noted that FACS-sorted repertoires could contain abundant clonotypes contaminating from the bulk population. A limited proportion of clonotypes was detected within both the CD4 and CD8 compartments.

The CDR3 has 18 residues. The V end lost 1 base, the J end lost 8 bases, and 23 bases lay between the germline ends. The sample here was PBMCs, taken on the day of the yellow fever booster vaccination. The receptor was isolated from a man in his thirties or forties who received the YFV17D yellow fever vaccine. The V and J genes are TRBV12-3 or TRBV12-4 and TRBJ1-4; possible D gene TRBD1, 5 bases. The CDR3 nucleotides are TGTGCCAGCAGTTTAGTAACCTCGGGACGTGGGGATAAGGAAAAACTGTTTTTT. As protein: CASSLVTSGRGDKEKLFF.